Sequencing of this T cell receptor beta chain was carried out in a study of blood T cell repertoires in COVID-19. Study-level background: PBMCs, B-cell-depleted T cells, or T cells provided the cDNA or gDNA that made up the material.

As processed by the authors: Reference gene primers were amplified, and this amplification served to estimate nucleated cell counts. Using immunoSEQ multiplex PCR, the repertoire was profiled, and TCRdb retains in-frame clones only, with some absent. V and J calls and clone size are those listed in that table; D and trimming were worked out from the DNA. The sample includes roughly 55,000 clones, around 86% of them seen just once. CDR3 length equals 12 residues. V lost 5 bases and J 6 bases, leaving 10 bases between the germline ends. CDR1 MNHEY and CDR2 SVGAGI come from the germline V gene. This clone came up once.

Sequenced: peripheral blood. This TCR was recovered from a woman aged 55-75 years with acute or convalescent COVID-19. The V gene is TRBV6-5, the J gene TRBJ1-2, with D perhaps matching TRBD1 (6 bases). The CDR3, as DNA: TGTGCCAGCAGTACTCGGACAGATGGCTACACCTTC. Amino acids: CASSTRTDGYTF.